Listed below are T cell receptor beta chains from one sample, sequenced in a study of Ad26.COV2.S vaccination and SARS-CoV-2 variants. Data came from immunoSEQ multiplex PCR; TCRdb stores just in-frame clones and leaves some out. The top ten hold less than 3.5% of the sample, which has more than 250,000 clones, around 87% seen once. Sequenced here: peripheral blood, sampled in a trial of Ad26.COV2.S vaccine versus placebo. All receptors come from a person aged 18-60 years who received the Ad26.COV2.S COVID-19 vaccine or a placebo. Each CDR3 is given with its conserved first and last residue. A D gene is named only where the DNA matches it firmly. Clone size appears in some rows only: once, few, many, or a class for an expanded clone.

J,D,V,size,CDR3,DNA
TRBJ2-2,TRBD2,TRBV6-2/TRBV6-3,-,CASSYRLAGGLNGELFF,TGTGCCAGCAGTTACAGGCTAGCGGGAGGGCTCAACGGGGAGCTGTTTTTT
TRBJ2-5,-,TRBV7-8,-,CASSLVWGGETQYF,TGTGCCAGCAGCTTAGTCTGGGGAGGAGAGACCCAGTACTTC
TRBJ1-2,-,TRBV30,-,CAWTLETGRGYTF,TGTGCCTGGACCCTTGAAACAGGACGCGGCTACACCTTC
TRBJ1-4,-,TRBV7-2,-,CASSTGFANEKLFF,TGTGCCAGCAGCACAGGGTTTGCTAATGAAAAACTGTTTTTT
TRBJ1-2,-,TRBV5-1,-,CASSLAPETNYGYTF,TGCGCCAGCAGCTTGGCCCCGGAGACTAACTATGGCTACACCTTC
TRBJ1-2,-,TRBV7-9,-,CASSLGPGPGYGYTF,TGTGCCAGCAGCTTAGGCCCAGGGCCGGGCTATGGCTACACCTTC
TRBJ2-3,TRBD2,TRBV5-1,-,CASSLALAGGGDTQYF,TGCGCCAGCAGCTTGGCCTTAGCGGGAGGCGGAGATACGCAGTATTTT
TRBJ1-1,TRBD1,TRBV7-8,-,CASSYGQGGTGTEAFF,TGTGCCAGCAGCTATGGACAGGGGGGGACAGGCACTGAAGCTTTCTTT
TRBJ2-5,-,TRBV5-4,few,CASSLSRGRETQYF,TGTGCCAGCAGTCTCTCTCGGGGGAGGGAGACCCAGTACTTC
TRBJ2-2,-,TRBV25-1,-,CASSERKNTGELFF,TGTGCCAGCAGTGAAAGGAAGAACACCGGGGAGCTGTTTTTT
TRBJ2-1,-,TRBV6-5,-,CASSYSMVGGNEQFF,TGTGCCAGCAGTTACTCAATGGTAGGAGGCAATGAGCAGTTCTTC
TRBJ1-2,-,TRBV29-1,many,CSVEIDRPVYGYTF,TGCAGCGTTGAAATCGACAGGCCGGTCTATGGCTACACCTTC
TRBJ1-5,-,TRBV6-2/TRBV6-3,-,CASSYSGGPSNQPQHF,TGTGCCAGCAGTTACTCGGGAGGGCCCAGCAATCAGCCCCAGCATTTT
TRBJ2-5,-,TRBV2,-,CASSERTAPGETQYF,TGTGCCAGCAGTGAAAGGACAGCTCCAGGAGAGACCCAGTACTTC
TRBJ2-2,TRBD1,TRBV30,-,CAWVPPGGRTGELFF,TGTGCCTGGGTTCCCCCAGGGGGTCGGACCGGGGAGCTGTTTTTT
TRBJ1-1,TRBD1,TRBV7-8,-,CASSLAQGTVNTEAFF,TGTGCCAGCAGCTTAGCGCAAGGGACAGTGAACACTGAAGCTTTCTTT
TRBJ2-5,-,TRBV30,-,CAWSVGGSQETQYF,TGTGCCTGGAGTGTAGGGGGGAGCCAAGAGACCCAGTACTTC
TRBJ1-1,-,TRBV12-3/TRBV12-4,-,CASSLQGIEAFF,TGTGCCAGCAGTTTACAGGGTATTGAAGCTTTCTTT
TRBJ1-1,TRBD1,TRBV11-3,once,CASSLDYRGLTEAFF,TGTGCCAGCAGCTTAGACTACAGGGGGCTCACTGAAGCTTTCTTT
TRBJ1-3,-,TRBV28,-,CASSLTQGAFSGNTIYF,TGTGCCAGCAGCCTAACTCAAGGAGCCTTCTCTGGAAACACCATATATTTT
TRBJ2-7,-,TRBV6-5,-,CASSYMAISYEQYF,TGTGCCAGCAGTTACATGGCCATCTCCTACGAGCAGTACTTC
TRBJ2-3,-,TRBV7-2,-,CASSLGAGRGDTQYF,TGTGCCAGCAGCTTAGGGGCGGGGAGAGGAGATACGCAGTATTTT
TRBJ2-7,-,TRBV6-5,once,CASSSSSYEQYF,TGTGCCAGCAGCTCTTCTAGCTACGAGCAGTACTTC
TRBJ1-3,-,TRBV5-1,-,CASSLDNSGNTIYF,TGCGCCAGCAGCTTGGACAACTCTGGAAACACCATATATTTT
TRBJ2-4,-,TRBV7-9,-,CASSYTRDIQYF,TGTGCCAGCAGCTACACTAGGGACATTCAGTACTTC
TRBJ1-2,-,TRBV4-3,-,CASSQDFDYGYTF,TGCGCCAGCAGCCAAGATTTCGACTATGGCTACACCTTC
TRBJ1-5,-,TRBV2,once,CASRGGTYSNQPQHF,TGTGCCAGCAGGGGGGGCACATATAGCAATCAGCCCCAGCATTTT
TRBJ2-5,-,TRBV5-4,-,CASSIRTTSGAQETQYF,TGTGCCAGCAGCATCAGGACAACGTCCGGGGCACAAGAGACCCAGTACTTC
TRBJ2-7,-,TRBV11-2,-,CASSGVQGSYEQYF,TGTGCCAGCAGTGGAGTACAGGGCTCCTACGAGCAGTACTTC
TRBJ1-2,-,TRBV21-1,-,CASSRNGYTF,TGTGCCAGCAGCAGGAATGGCTACACCTTC
TRBJ1-5,TRBD1,TRBV30,-,CACSNRGKGNQPQHF,TGTGCCTGTTCCAACAGGGGCAAGGGCAATCAGCCCCAGCATTTT
TRBJ2-5,-,TRBV4-2,-,CASSQDRLSWETQYF,TGTGCCAGCAGCCAAGATCGTCTCAGTTGGGAGACCCAGTACTTC
TRBJ1-5,-,TRBV5-6,-,CASSLYGAYSNQPQHF,TGTGCCAGCAGCTTGTACGGCGCCTATAGCAATCAGCCCCAGCATTTT
TRBJ1-2,TRBD1,TRBV2,-,CASEKPGQGVDGYTF,TGTGCCAGCGAGAAACCGGGACAGGGTGTAGATGGCTACACCTTC
TRBJ2-3,TRBD2,TRBV5-4,-,CASSWGTSGPHTDTQYF,TGTGCCAGCAGCTGGGGGACTAGCGGGCCTCACACAGATACGCAGTATTTT
TRBJ2-1,TRBD2,TRBV6-5,-,CASSYSGLAEQFF,TGTGCCAGCAGTTACTCGGGACTAGCTGAGCAGTTCTTC
TRBJ1-1,-,TRBV18,once,CASSPGDTSTGTEAFF,TGTGCCAGCTCACCAGGCGACACATCAACGGGCACTGAAGCTTTCTTT
TRBJ1-4,-,TRBV4-2,-,CASSQDVPGMTELNEKLFF,TGTGCCAGCAGCCAAGATGTCCCAGGGATGACAGAGCTTAATGAAAAACTGTTTTTT
TRBJ1-6,-,TRBV12-3/TRBV12-4,-,CASSPGSSPLHF,TGTGCCAGCAGTCCGGGTAGTTCACCCCTCCACTTT
TRBJ2-7,-,TRBV25-1,-,CASTNTGKGYEQYF,TGTGCCAGCACAAACACAGGGAAGGGTTACGAGCAGTACTTC
TRBJ1-6,TRBD1,TRBV19,-,CASRLTGGNSPLHF,TGTGCCAGTAGACTTACAGGGGGAAATTCACCCCTCCACTTT
TRBJ1-1,-,TRBV5-1,-,CASTLDSNTEAFF,TGCGCCAGCACCCTGGACTCCAACACTGAAGCTTTCTTT
TRBJ2-5,-,TRBV3-1/TRBV3-2,-,CASSRRDSLQETQYF,TGTGCCAGCAGCCGTCGGGACTCCCTCCAAGAGACCCAGTACTTC
TRBJ1-1,TRBD1,TRBV29-1,-,CSANPTGMGTTEAFF,TGCAGCGCCAACCCGACAGGGATGGGGACCACTGAAGCTTTCTTT
TRBJ1-2,-,TRBV7-9,-,CASSLGGQDGYTF,TGTGCCAGCAGCTTAGGGGGGCAAGATGGCTACACCTTC
TRBJ1-1,-,TRBV5-1,-,CASSYGRAGTEAFF,TGCGCCAGCAGCTACGGCAGGGCGGGAACTGAAGCTTTCTTT
TRBJ1-2,TRBD1,TRBV7-2,-,CASSLAGTAANYGYTF,TGTGCCAGCAGCTTAGCCGGGACAGCTGCCAACTATGGCTACACCTTC
TRBJ2-7,-,TRBV19,-,CASSTEGEGEQYF,TGTGCCAGTAGTACCGAGGGGGAAGGCGAGCAGTACTTC
TRBJ2-7,-,TRBV29-1,few,CSVDFGSSYEQYF,TGCAGCGTTGATTTCGGTAGCTCCTACGAGCAGTACTTC
TRBJ1-2,-,TRBV7-9,-,CAGGHDYGYTF,TGTGCGGGGGGGCACGACTATGGCTACACCTTC
TRBJ2-7,-,TRBV12-5,once,CASGFSYEQYF,TGTGCTAGTGGTTTTTCCTACGAGCAGTACTTC
TRBJ1-1,TRBD1,TRBV28,-,CASIRDSMNTEAFF,TGTGCCAGCATCCGGGACAGCATGAACACTGAAGCTTTCTTT
TRBJ2-5,-,TRBV10-2,-,CASSVAGGETQYF,TGCGCCAGCAGTGTTGCAGGTGGAGAGACCCAGTACTTC
TRBJ1-3,TRBD1,TRBV23-1,-,CASPTGGSGNTIYF,TGCGCCAGCCCGACAGGGGGCTCTGGAAACACCATATATTTT
TRBJ2-5,-,TRBV9,-,CASSPSGLIQETQYF,TGTGCCAGCAGCCCGAGCGGACTGATTCAAGAGACCCAGTACTTC
TRBJ2-7,TRBD1,TRBV6-1,-,CASSERGTGSYEQYF,TGTGCCAGCAGTGAGCGAGGGACAGGTTCCTACGAGCAGTACTTC
TRBJ2-1,-,TRBV4-3,-,CASSLRRGGPHEQFF,TGCGCCAGCAGCCTTAGGAGGGGGGGCCCCCATGAGCAGTTCTTC
TRBJ1-4,-,TRBV19,once,CASRRKGYLWDEKLFF,TGTGCCAGTAGGAGGAAGGGATACCTATGGGATGAAAAACTGTTTTTT
TRBJ1-1,-,TRBV13,-,CASSSGGNTEAFF,TGTGCCAGCAGCTCAGGCGGGAACACTGAAGCTTTCTTT